This record looks at one TCR beta chain sequence and its context. Trimming stripped 6 bases from V and 4 bases from J, with 10 bases between. CDR1 SGHAT and CDR2 FQNNGV come from the germline V gene. The CDR3 extends over 14 amino acids. This specimen belongs to a study of early T cells in non-severe SARS-CoV-2 infection. The TCR library protocol attached unique molecular identifiers to the individual cDNA molecules. TCRdb processed the 5' RACE reads anew with MiXCR; each CDR3 protein has one entry. Counted here are 50,000 to 70,000 distinct CDR3 sequences, around an eighth occurring once; the ten biggest clones make up under 1.5%.

Material for sequencing was whole blood. This clonotype originated in an adult who was a healthcare worker with PCR-confirmed SARS-CoV-2 infection or an uninfected control (not recorded which). The V call is TRBV11-2, the J call TRBJ1-6, with TRBD1 as a possible D gene (6 bases). CDR3 residues: CASRRQAYNSPLHF. As DNA, the CDR3 is TGTGCCAGCAGGCGACAGGCTTATAATTCACCCCTCCACTTT.